The source of this T cell receptor beta chain is a study of OX40 agonist ivuxolimab in advanced cancers. About the research overall: Patients with hepatocellular carcinoma, melanoma, renal cell or head and neck cancer made up the dose-escalation patients.

Overall study findings and caveats: The mean number of expanded clones was higher in CD8+ T cells than in CD4+. With doses of 0.1-3.0 mg/kg, partial responders showed among the lowest clonal expansion. Clonal expansion from baseline to week 6 occurred in both CD4+ and CD8+ T cells.

This clone was found once. Its antigen remains unidentified. Libraries were prepared by immunoSEQ multiplex PCR; TCRdb keeps only in-frame clonotypes and omits some of them. The sample has about 55,000 clones, about nine tenths seen once. The starting material was CD4+ or CD8+ T cells sorted from blood, obtained in a trial of the OX40 agonist ivuxolimab. This clonotype originated in an adult with an advanced solid tumor such as melanoma, head and neck, liver or kidney cancer.

The chain's CDR3 is CASSLGRVSEQYF. The DNA of the CDR3 is TGTGCCAGCAGCTTGGGCAGGGTGAGCGAGCAGTACTTC. The V call is TRBV11-2, the J call TRBJ2-7; possibly TRBD1 for D (5 bases). The CDR3 sequence is 13 residues long. Trimming shortened V by 3 bases and J by 6 bases, and 12 bases separated the two germline ends. CDR1 and CDR2 (germline): SGHAT, FQNNGV.